This record concerns one T cell receptor (beta chain) sequence. Time point denoted: late/post reinfection, 12 to 24 weeks after detection. TCR sequencing was done directly ex vivo on sorted cells, without expansion in vitro. People who inject drugs from Montreal's HEPCO study were the donors. The sample belongs to a study of memory CD8 T cells in hepatitis C reinfection. About the study: HCV reinfection meant a positive HCV RNA test after two negative tests at least 60 days apart. Late or post reinfection samples were taken 12 to 24 weeks after detection.

TCRdb's table, derived via immunoSEQ multiplex PCR, lists solely in-frame clones and lacks some. Of about 46,000 clones listed, roughly 87% are singletons. This CDR3 region has 14 residues. Per germline, CDR1 SGHNT and CDR2 YYREEE (reference sequence). Trimming took 3 bases from V and 2 from J; bases not matched to a gene: 1. The sequencing input was naive CD8+ T cells sorted from blood. This receptor was obtained from a man younger than 30 with hepatitis C virus infection. This chain uses TRBV5-4 with TRBJ1-3, with TRBD1 matching over 8 bases. The CDR3 nucleotides read TGTGCCAGCAGCTGGGGACAGGCTGGAAACACCATATATTTT. This gives the protein CASSWGQAGNTIYF. The full variable domain, in which reference TRBV5-4 and TRBJ1-3 provide the parts outside the CDR3, is ETGVTQSPTHLIKTRGQQVTLRCSSQSGHNTVSWYQQALGQGPQFIFQYYREEENGRGNFPPRFSGLQFPNYSSELNVNALELDDSALYLCASSWGQAGNTIYFGEGSWLTVV.